The text below deals with one T cell receptor beta chain. 13 Jbeta primers and 60 Vbeta primers were used for the PCR. Method: immunoSEQ multiplex PCR; TCRdb's copy keeps in-frame clones and lacks some. The data show over 130,000 clones, 88% seen once. This CDR3 is built from 14 residues. The data are from a study of cytomegalovirus exposure and HLA in healthy donors. This TCR derives from a woman in her thirties or forties in good health and CMV-seronegative. The chain recombines TRBV21-1 with TRBJ1-1; TRBD1, the D gene given by the table, was not confirmed from the DNA. TRBV21-1 is deemed a pseudogene. Sequences were obtained from PBMCs. CDR3 nucleotides: TGTGCCAGCAGCAAAGGGGGCCCGAACACTGAAGCTTTCTTT. It specifies CASSKGGPNTEAFF.